These T cell receptor beta chains were read from a single sample in a study of cytomegalovirus exposure and HLA in healthy donors. Using immunoSEQ multiplex PCR, the repertoire was profiled, and TCRdb retains in-frame clones only, with some absent. The sample lists about 100,000 clones; about 74% were seen once. Specimen: PBMCs. These receptors originate from a male donor in good health and CMV-seropositive. Both conserved end residues are part of each CDR3. D genes are given only for firm matches. Expanded clones get a size class; other rows say once, few or many, or leave the size out.

j_call | d_call | v_call | clone_size | cdr3_aa | cdr3_nt
TRBJ1-5 | TRBD1 | TRBV11-2 | NA | CASSLDGTGNQPQHF | TGTGCCAGCAGCCTAGATGGGACAGGCAATCAGCCCCAGCATTTT
TRBJ1-5 | NA | TRBV28 | few | CASRPGGGASNQPQHF | TGTGCCAGCAGGCCCGGAGGGGGGGCTAGCAATCAGCCCCAGCATTTT
TRBJ2-2 | NA | TRBV27 | NA | CASSFKLAWTGELFF | TGTGCCAGCAGTTTCAAACTAGCTTGGACCGGGGAGCTGTTTTTT
TRBJ2-3 | TRBD1 | TRBV5-1 | NA | CASSFFGQGLGDTQYF | TGCGCCAGCAGCTTTTTCGGACAGGGTTTGGGAGATACGCAGTATTTT
TRBJ2-7 | TRBD1 | TRBV28 | NA | CASSFQGRNRGAAEQYF | TGTGCCAGCAGTTTTCAGGGAAGGAACAGGGGCGCCGCCGAGCAGTACTTC
TRBJ1-3 | NA | TRBV30 | NA | CAWGQGGSGNTIYF | TGTGCCTGGGGCCAAGGAGGTTCTGGAAACACCATATATTTT
TRBJ2-2 | NA | TRBV4-2 | NA | CASSPGTPNTGELFF | TGTGCCAGCAGCCCCGGGACTCCGAACACCGGGGAGCTGTTTTTT
TRBJ1-4 | TRBD1 | TRBV6-1 | few | CASRANGAGGEKLFF | TGTGCCAGCAGAGCAAACGGGGCAGGGGGAGAAAAACTGTTTTTT
TRBJ2-7 | NA | TRBV11-2 | NA | CASSFETSSYEQYF | TGTGCCAGCAGCTTCGAGACAAGTTCCTACGAGCAGTACTTC
TRBJ2-7 | TRBD2 | TRBV6-1 | NA | CASSEELADYDEQYF | TGTGCCAGCAGTGAAGAGCTAGCGGACTACGACGAGCAGTACTTC
TRBJ1-5 | TRBD1 | TRBV28 | NA | CASSPQGVFQPQHF | TGTGCCAGCAGCCCACAGGGGGTTTTTCAGCCCCAGCATTTT
TRBJ2-5 | TRBD2 | TRBV6-4 | NA | CASSDPGLAGVGETQYF | TGTGCCAGCAGTGATCCGGGACTAGCGGGAGTGGGGGAGACCCAGTACTTC
TRBJ2-7 | TRBD1 | TRBV9 | NA | CASSVGGTGTYEQYF | TGTGCCAGCAGCGTAGGAGGGACAGGCACCTACGAGCAGTACTTC
TRBJ1-5 | TRBD1 | TRBV28 | NA | CASSKTGGGQPQHF | TGTGCCAGCAGCAAAACAGGGGGCGGGCAGCCCCAGCATTTT
TRBJ1-5 | TRBD1 | TRBV7-9 | few | CASSLTGTGVAQPQHF | TGTGCCAGCAGCTTAACCGGGACAGGGGTCGCTCAGCCCCAGCATTTT
TRBJ1-2 | TRBD1 | TRBV19 | NA | CASTLGQMTYGYTF | TGTGCCAGTACCTTGGGACAGATGACATATGGCTACACCTTC
TRBJ2-2 | NA | TRBV30 | NA | CAWSVAGFGELFF | TGTGCCTGGAGTGTTGCCGGGTTCGGGGAGCTGTTTTTT
TRBJ2-1 | TRBD2 | TRBV6-1 | once | CASPGTSYNEQFF | TGTGCCAGCCCCGGGACTAGCTACAATGAGCAGTTCTTC
TRBJ2-1 | TRBD2 | TRBV18 | NA | CASSPRMPSGNSPYNEQFF | TGTGCCAGCTCACCACGAATGCCTAGCGGGAACAGCCCCTACAATGAGCAGTTCTTC
TRBJ2-3 | TRBD2 | TRBV7-9 | NA | CASSLGLAGARNTDTQYF | TGTGCCAGCAGCTTAGGACTAGCGGGAGCACGAAACACAGATACGCAGTATTTT
TRBJ1-5 | NA | TRBV11-2 | NA | CASSLGSGASQPQHF | TGTGCCAGCAGCTTAGGTTCAGGGGCCAGTCAGCCCCAGCATTTT
TRBJ2-2 | TRBD1 | TRBV7-2 | once | CASSSRTGKTGELFF | TGTGCCAGCAGCTCGCGGACAGGGAAAACCGGGGAGCTGTTTTTT
TRBJ1-2 | NA | TRBV12-2 | NA | CAERQGRYGYTF | TGTGCAGAGAGACAGGGTCGGTATGGCTACACCTTC
TRBJ2-1 | TRBD2 | TRBV10-1 | NA | CASSEFRGSLAGSYNEQFF | TGCGCCAGCAGTGAATTTAGGGGGAGTCTAGCGGGGTCCTACAATGAGCAGTTCTTC
TRBJ2-3 | TRBD1 | TRBV9 | NA | CASSERQGADTQYF | TGTGCCAGCAGCGAGCGACAGGGGGCAGATACGCAGTATTTT
TRBJ1-1 | TRBD1 | TRBV29-1 | few | CSVRTGGVGTEAFF | TGCAGCGTTCGGACAGGGGGAGTGGGCACTGAAGCTTTCTTT
TRBJ1-6 | NA | TRBV30 | NA | CAWSVGVRRVSFGSPLHF | TGTGCCTGGAGTGTAGGGGTCCGGAGGGTTAGTTTCGGTTCACCCCTCCACTTT
TRBJ1-5 | NA | TRBV5-5 | NA | CASSLGLGGTQPQHF | TGTGCCAGCAGCTTGGGATTGGGAGGGACTCAGCCCCAGCATTTT
TRBJ2-3 | TRBD2 | TRBV4-1 | few | CASSQGSTSGGATQYF | TGCGCCAGCAGCCAAGGATCCACTAGCGGGGGGGCGACGCAGTATTTT
TRBJ1-1 | NA | TRBV28 | NA | CASSVGGRNTEAFF | TGTGCCAGCAGCGTGGGGGGTAGGAACACTGAAGCTTTCTTT
TRBJ1-1 | NA | TRBV7-9 | NA | CASSLASLNTEAFF | TGTGCCAGCAGCTTAGCGAGCCTGAACACTGAAGCTTTCTTT
TRBJ2-7 | NA | TRBV27 | NA | CASSLLGHISYEQYF | TGTGCCAGCAGTTTATTAGGACACATCTCCTACGAGCAGTACTTC
TRBJ1-1 | TRBD1 | TRBV7-2 | NA | CASRETGGDVNEAFF | TGTGCCAGCAGGGAGACAGGGGGCGATGTCAATGAAGCTTTCTTT
TRBJ2-1 | TRBD1 | TRBV11-3 | NA | CASSPGGQVYDEQFF | TGTGCCAGCAGCCCAGGGGGACAGGTGTACGATGAGCAGTTCTTC
TRBJ2-3 | NA | TRBV2 | few | CASKQRSTDTQYF | TGTGCCAGCAAACAGCGGAGCACAGATACGCAGTATTTT
TRBJ2-4 | TRBD1 | TRBV28 | NA | CASSVTGEGAKNIQYF | TGTGCCAGCAGCGTTACAGGGGAAGGGGCCAAAAACATTCAGTACTTC
TRBJ2-1 | NA | TRBV7-2 | NA | CASSLSRGESEQFF | TGTGCCAGCAGCTTGAGCAGGGGGGAGTCTGAGCAGTTCTTC
TRBJ2-7 | NA | TRBV7-8 | NA | CASREYAGPAATYEQYF | TGTGCCAGCAGGGAATACGCGGGGCCCGCGGCCACCTACGAGCAGTACTTC
TRBJ1-1 | TRBD1 | TRBV10-3 | NA | CAISEGSGTVNTEAFF | TGTGCCATCAGTGAGGGGTCCGGGACAGTGAACACTGAAGCTTTCTTT
TRBJ1-2 | TRBD1 | TRBV11-2 | NA | CASSLGQTYGYTF | TGTGCCAGCAGCTTGGGACAGACCTATGGCTACACCTTC
TRBJ1-1 | TRBD1 | TRBV5-1 | NA | CASSPADRANTEAFF | TGCGCCAGCAGCCCAGCGGACAGGGCGAACACTGAAGCTTTCTTT
TRBJ2-1 | TRBD2 | TRBV7-2 | NA | CASSLGTSGRIYNEQFF | TGTGCCAGCAGCTTAGGGACTAGCGGGAGAATTTACAATGAGCAGTTCTTC
TRBJ2-2 | TRBD1 | TRBV9 | NA | CASSLYRGLNTGELFF | TGTGCCAGCAGCCTATACAGGGGGCTCAACACCGGGGAGCTGTTTTTT
TRBJ2-7 | TRBD2 | TRBV4-3 | NA | CASSPGLAGDYYEQYF | TGCGCCAGCAGCCCCGGACTAGCGGGGGACTACTACGAGCAGTACTTC
TRBJ2-7 | TRBD2 | TRBV7-2 | NA | CASSLASGTSYEQYF | TGTGCCAGCAGCTTAGCTAGCGGGACATCCTACGAGCAGTACTTC
TRBJ2-7 | NA | TRBV18 | NA | CASSPSANGYEQYF | TGTGCCAGCTCACCAAGTGCGAACGGCTACGAGCAGTACTTC
TRBJ1-5 | NA | TRBV2 | NA | CASNPRGYSNQPQHF | TGTGCCAGCAATCCCCGGGGTTACAGCAATCAGCCCCAGCATTTT
TRBJ2-2 | NA | TRBV28 | NA | CASSFPRGGELFF | TGTGCCAGCAGTTTCCCCCGGGGGGGGGAGCTGTTTTTT
TRBJ1-5 | NA | TRBV7-8 | NA | CASSLNRTVLFRNQPQHF | TGTGCCAGCAGCCTTAATAGGACAGTCCTCTTTCGCAATCAGCCCCAGCATTTT
TRBJ1-1 | TRBD1 | TRBV4-1 | once | CASSQAYRGRTEAFF | TGCGCCAGCAGCCAGGCCTACAGGGGACGCACTGAAGCTTTCTTT
TRBJ1-2 | NA | TRBV4-3 | NA | CASSQEVSGVYNHGYTF | TGCGCCAGCAGCCAAGAAGTTTCGGGGGTGTACAATCATGGCTACACCTTC
TRBJ2-4 | TRBD2 | TRBV27 | NA | CASRSSGLAKNIQYF | TGTGCCAGCAGGAGTAGCGGGTTAGCCAAAAACATTCAGTACTTC
TRBJ2-3 | NA | TRBV5-4 | NA | CASSLRLNPNLPRTDTQYF | TGTGCCAGCAGCTTGAGACTGAATCCGAACCTTCCGCGCACAGATACGCAGTATTTT